This TCR beta chain was recorded in a study of spatial heterogeneity in lung cancer. Study details: Compared with alpha-chain sequences, beta-chain sequences were consistently detected in greater numbers.

Overall study findings and caveats: TCRs found ubiquitously expanded in tumor appeared in blood more at resection than at follow-up.

As regards this clonotype: The antigen is unknown.

TCRdb independently ran MiXCR on the 5' RACE reads; one entry per CDR3 protein. Seen here are tens of thousands of distinct CDR3 sequences, approximately 12% observed once, and the top ten hold about 40%. V was trimmed by 5 bases and J by 0 bases, leaving 12 bases between them. CDR3 length equals 15 residues. CDR1 is SGHNT, CDR2 YYREEE, per germline (reference sequence). Noted time point: sample taken at primary tumor resection. Unsorted samples of tumor, nontumor lung or frozen PBMC had their whole RNA sequenced. The sample consisted of PBMCs, taken at surgery. This clonotype originated in a male donor with early-stage non-small cell lung cancer. The rearrangement joins TRBV5-4 to TRBJ2-1; D may be TRBD1 (6 bases). The CDR3 nucleotides read TGTGCCAGCAGACCCACAGGGAGCTCCTACAATGAGCAGTTCTTC. It translates to CASRPTGSSYNEQFF.